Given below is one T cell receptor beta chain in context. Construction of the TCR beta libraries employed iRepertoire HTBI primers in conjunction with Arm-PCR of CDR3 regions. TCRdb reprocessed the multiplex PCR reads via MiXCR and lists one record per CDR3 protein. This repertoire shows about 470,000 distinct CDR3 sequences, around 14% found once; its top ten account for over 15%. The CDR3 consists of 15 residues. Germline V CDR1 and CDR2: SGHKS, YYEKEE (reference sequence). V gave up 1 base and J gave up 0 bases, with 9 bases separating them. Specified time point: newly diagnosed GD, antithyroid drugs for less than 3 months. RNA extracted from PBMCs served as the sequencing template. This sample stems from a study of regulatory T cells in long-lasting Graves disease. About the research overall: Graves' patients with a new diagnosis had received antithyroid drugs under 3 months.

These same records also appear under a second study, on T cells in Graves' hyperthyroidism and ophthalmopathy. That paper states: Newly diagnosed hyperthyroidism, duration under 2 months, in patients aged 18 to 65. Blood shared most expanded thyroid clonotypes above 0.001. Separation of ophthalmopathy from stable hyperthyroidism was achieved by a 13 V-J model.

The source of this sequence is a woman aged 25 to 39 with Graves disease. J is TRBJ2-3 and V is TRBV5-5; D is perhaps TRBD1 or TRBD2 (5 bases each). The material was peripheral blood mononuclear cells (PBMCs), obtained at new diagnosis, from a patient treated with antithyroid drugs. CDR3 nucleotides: TGTGCCAGCAGCTTGCAGGGACCCAGCACAGATACGCAGTATTTT. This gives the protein CASSLQGPSTDTQYF.